The 29 T cell receptor beta chains presented below share a single source sample, sequenced in a study of T cell responses to AZD1222 COVID-19 vaccine. Generated by immunoSEQ multiplex PCR, the TCRdb table keeps only in-frame clones and is missing some. The sample yields some 66,000 clones, about 90% seen once. Sequencing was performed on peripheral blood, taken on day 0 of AZD1222 vaccination. These receptors all stem from an adult in good health.

This chain joins TRBV5-6 and TRBJ1-2, with D possibly being TRBD1 (5 bases). V was shortened by 5 bases and J by 6 bases, with 14 bases between the two germline ends. Germline V lookup: CDR1 SGHDT, CDR2 YYEEEE. This CDR3 contains 13 residues. CDR3 in DNA: TGTGCCAGCAGAGGAAGGGGAGGCCATGGCTACACCTTC. It encodes CASRGRGGHGYTF.

The rearrangement links TRBV29-1 to TRBJ1-6, with D unresolved. Germline V gene sequence: CDR1 SQVTM, CDR2 ANQGSEA. Trimming removed 4 bases at V and 8 bases at J, with 6 bases between. CDR3 length: 11 amino acids. In DNA form, the CDR3 reads TGCAGCGTTGGGGAGGATTCACCCCTCCACTTT. It encodes CSVGEDSPLHF.

The V gene is TRBV6-2 or TRBV6-3, the J gene TRBJ2-2; D gene unclear. V was clipped by 4 bases and J by 11 bases, with 8 bases between them. CDR1 and CDR2 from the germline V gene are MNHEY and SVGEGT. This CDR3 spans 11 amino acids. This CDR3 is CASSSTLELFF. The DNA for the CDR3 is TGTGCCAGCAGTTCTACCCTAGAGCTGTTTTTT.

For the CDR3, the DNA is TGTGCCAGCAGTAAAACAGGGGGCGCGGGTGAAGCTTTCTTT. Protein: CASSKTGGAGEAFF. The rearrangement links TRBV6-2 or TRBV6-3 to TRBJ1-1; 9 nucleotides agree with TRBD1. The length of the CDR3 is 14 residues. The germline V gene encodes CDR1 MNHEY and CDR2 SVGEGT. V shed 5 bases, J shed 7 bases, and the junction held 8 bases outside the gene matches.

V usage is TRBV9 and J usage is TRBJ2-2; D possibly corresponds to TRBD2 (5 bases). CDR1 and CDR2 from the germline V gene are SGDLS and YYNGEE. The CDR3 has 15 residues. V was clipped by 0 bases and J by 0 bases, with 6 bases between them. The CDR3 region is CASSVAGTNTGELFF. The CDR3 bases are TGTGCCAGCAGCGTAGCCGGGACGAACACCGGGGAGCTGTTTTTT.

This clone was found once. The J gene is TRBJ2-7, the V gene TRBV3-1 (or the pseudogene TRBV3-2), with D possibly matching TRBD1 (5 bases). In germline, CDR1 is LGHDT, CDR2 YNNKEL (reference sequence). This CDR3 region has 15 residues. V lost 0 bases and J lost 7, with 16 bases in between. The CDR3 region has the DNA TGTGCCAGCAGCCAAGAAATTGTACAGGTACATGAGCAGTACTTC. It translates to CASSQEIVQVHEQYF.

The V gene is TRBV5-1, the J gene TRBJ2-1, with 7 bases that match TRBD2. This CDR3 region has 15 residues. Germline lookup yields CDR1 SGHRS and CDR2 YFSETQ. V lost 1 base and J lost 6; bases outside the gene matches: 7. CDR3 sequence (DNA): TGCGCCAGCAGCTTGCCGCCTAGCGGTTCCAATGAGCAGTTCTTC. Its protein product is CASSLPPSGSNEQFF.

The chain carries TRBV11-2 and TRBJ1-2; D ambiguous. Germline CDR1 SGHAT, CDR2 FQNNGV. CDR3 length: 14 amino acids. Between the trimmed V and J ends, which lost 3 bases and 8 bases, there was a span of 16 bases. The CDR3 protein is CASSFGLGGKGYTF. The CDR3 DNA reads as TGTGCCAGCAGCTTTGGGCTGGGTGGCAAGGGCTACACCTTC.

This clone was seen only a few times. The chain links TRBV6-1 to TRBJ2-7; TRBD2 aligns across 11 bases. V was pared by 2 bases and J by 1 base, with 1 base of the junction left unmatched. Germline values: CDR1 MNHNS, CDR2 SASEGT. The CDR3 extends over 15 amino acids. Here the CDR3 reads CASSERTSGSYEQYF. In DNA form, the CDR3 reads TGTGCCAGCAGTGAAAGGACTAGCGGGTCCTACGAGCAGTACTTC.

The CDR3 nucleotides read TGTGCCAGCAGGGGGCAGGGATCCGGTTCACCCCTCCACTTT. It is translated as CASRGQGSGSPLHF. The chain carries TRBV2 and TRBJ1-6; D may be TRBD1 (5 bases). This CDR3 contains 14 residues. Germline CDR1 SNHLY, CDR2 FYNNEI. Trimming cost V 6 bases and J 9 bases, with 15 bases left between them.

The chain joins TRBV7-2 to TRBJ1-1; perhaps TRBD1 as D (5 bases). This CDR3 is 17 amino acids long. V was trimmed by 4 bases and J by 4 bases, leaving 22 bases between them. Germline CDR1 reads SGHTA; CDR2 reads FQGNSA. In DNA form, the CDR3 reads TGTGCCAGCAGCTCGTCCTACGGGGGGGTAGGGCCCACTGAAGCTTTCTTT. Its protein product is CASSSSYGGVGPTEAFF.

V gene TRBV2 combines with J gene TRBJ1-5; 8 bases match TRBD1. Germline V gives CDR1 SNHLY, CDR2 FYNNEI. This CDR3 spans 16 amino acids. Trimming at V came to 7 bases and at J to 2 bases, leaving 10 bases not matched to a gene. The CDR3 region has the DNA TGTGCCAGCACCCCTTTCAAGACAGGGGGCAATCAGCCCCAGCATTTT. Its protein product is CASTPFKTGGNQPQHF.

The V and J genes are TRBV28 and TRBJ2-7, with TRBD1 matching over 7 bases. The trim removed 5 bases at V and 1 base at J, leaving 11 bases unmatched. Germline CDR1 is MDHEN and CDR2 is SYDVKM. The CDR3 runs to 16 residues. The CDR3 spells CASSPYRGATSYEQYF. DNA for the CDR3: TGTGCCAGCAGTCCCTACAGGGGCGCAACATCCTACGAGCAGTACTTC.

This sequence joins TRBV28 and TRBJ2-7; tentatively, D is TRBD2 (5 bases). The CDR3 consists of 14 residues. Trimming pared 6 bases from V and 0 bases from J, leaving 12 bases between. The germline CDR1 and CDR2 sequences are MDHEN and SYDVKM. The CDR3, as DNA: TGTGCCAGCAGAGAGGGCAGGCGCTCCTACGAGCAGTACTTC. It specifies CASREGRRSYEQYF.

This chain links TRBV2 with TRBJ1-1; D gene unclear. Germline CDR1 reads SNHLY; CDR2 reads FYNNEI. V gave up 7 bases and J gave up 0 bases, with 15 bases separating them. The CDR3 contains 15 residues. CDR3 nucleotides: TGTGCCAGCATTATTTCCTTTTCGATGAACACTGAAGCTTTCTTT. Translated: CASIISFSMNTEAFF. Variable domain in full (rest from reference TRBV2 and TRBJ1-1): EPEVTQTPSHQVTQMGQEVILRCVPISNHLYFYWYRQILGQKVEFLVSFYNNEISEKSEIFDDQFSVERPDGSNFTLKIRSTKLEDSAMYFCASIISFSMNTEAFFGQGTRLTVV.

This sequence joins TRBV7-2 and TRBJ2-7; D is uncertain. Germline V gives CDR1 SGHTA, CDR2 FQGNSA. The CDR3 contains 15 residues. V was cut by 4 bases and J by 2 bases, with 15 bases left in between. This CDR3 is CASSSSPGLPYEQYF. The CDR3 DNA follows: TGTGCCAGCAGCTCCAGCCCGGGCCTACCCTACGAGCAGTACTTC.

V usage is TRBV11-2 and J usage is TRBJ2-7, with D unclear. CDR1 and CDR2 (germline): SGHAT, FQNNGV. Deletions cut 0 bases from V and 1 base from J, with 7 bases between. CDR3 size: 14 residues. This CDR3 is CASSLDSASYEQYF. CDR3 bases: TGTGCCAGCAGCTTAGACTCCGCATCCTACGAGCAGTACTTC.

The rearrangement uses TRBV5-6 and TRBJ1-2; possibly TRBD1 for D (6 bases). CDR1 is SGHDT, CDR2 YYEEEE, per germline. This CDR3 contains 13 residues. Trimming pared 5 bases from V and 1 base from J, leaving 9 bases between. CDR3 nucleotides: TGTGCCAGCAGGCAGGGGAATAACTATGGCTACACCTTC. This codes for CASRQGNNYGYTF.

This clone has a handful of counts. The chain recombines TRBV30 with TRBJ2-2; D may be TRBD1 (5 bases). Trimming left V 1 base short and J 7 bases short, with 10 bases between. CDR1 and CDR2 (germline): GTSNPN, SVGIG (reference sequence). The CDR3 sequence is 13 residues long. In nucleotides, the CDR3 is TGTGCCTGGAGTGAGCAGGGTAACGGGGAGCTGTTTTTT. This translates into CAWSEQGNGELFF.

A remark on this clone: The junction departs from the called germline gene at one end, perhaps through a read error. The V gene is TRBV7-2, the J gene TRBJ2-5; the match to TRBD2 covers 8 bases. The CDR3 is 14 amino acids. Germline V gives CDR1 SGHTA, CDR2 FQGNSA. The CDR3 region has the DNA TGTGCCAGCAGCCCGGTTGAGCGGGGGACCCGGCGGCACTTC. As protein: CASSPVERGTRRHF.

The rearrangement joins TRBV5-1 to TRBJ2-3, with D unclear. Germline CDR1 reads SGHRS; CDR2 reads YFSETQ. Trimming removed 2 bases at V and 1 base at J, with 8 bases between. This CDR3 has 14 amino acids. CDR3 DNA sequence: TGCGCCAGCAGCTTTAGATCTCGCACAGATACGCAGTATTTT. Translating gives CASSFRSRTDTQYF.

On this clone itself: A read error may account for a junction end that differs from germline. The J gene is TRBJ1-2, the V gene TRBV12-3 or TRBV12-4; a weak D match, TRBD1 (6 bases). This CDR3 has 10 amino acids. This CDR3 reads CASSRAWTEF. The DNA of the CDR3 is TGTGCCAGCAGTCGAGCGTGGACAGAATTC.

V usage is TRBV10-3 and J usage is TRBJ1-2, with 10 positions matching TRBD1. V was clipped by 0 bases and J by 8 bases; unmatched bases: 18. There are 19 residues in the CDR3. Germline V gene sequence: CDR1 ENHRY, CDR2 SYGVKD. The CDR3 spells CAISESQGQGFTMKAGYTF. CDR3 bases: TGTGCCATCAGTGAGTCGCAGGGACAGGGGTTTACTATGAAGGCGGGCTACACCTTC.

This clone was observed a few times. The chain uses TRBV5-4 and TRBJ2-3; D is possibly TRBD2 (6 bases). V lost 1 base, J lost 4 bases, and 13 bases lay in between. CDR3 length: 15 residues. Looked up from germline, CDR1 is SGHNT and CDR2 is YYREEE (reference sequence). CDR3 sequence: CASSLNRGSADTQYF. CDR3 nucleotide sequence: TGTGCCAGCAGCTTGAATCGGGGGTCGGCAGATACGCAGTATTTT.

The chain joins TRBV9 to TRBJ2-5; 8 nucleotides match TRBD1. This CDR3 contains 14 residues. V was clipped by 2 bases and J by 5 bases; unmatched bases: 5. CDR1 and CDR2 from the germline V gene are SGDLS and YYNGEE. The CDR3, as DNA: TGTGCCAGCAGCGTCCAAGACAGGGGTGAGACCCAGTACTTC. It codes for CASSVQDRGETQYF. The full variable domain, rest sourced from reference TRBV9 and TRBJ2-5, is DSGVTQTPKHLITATGQRVTLRCSPRSGDLSVYWYQQSLDQGLQFLIQYYNGEERAKGNILERFSAQQFPDLHSELNLSSLELGDSALYFCASSVQDRGETQYFGPGTRLLVL.

The V gene is TRBV5-8, the J gene TRBJ2-5; 9 nucleotides agree with TRBD2. The V gene end was trimmed by 0 bases and the J gene end by 4 bases; junction bases not matched to a gene: 4. Germline V gene sequence: CDR1 SGHTS, CDR2 YDEGEE. The CDR3 contains 15 residues. The CDR3 DNA reads TGTGCCAGCAGCTTGGCCCCGCGGGAGGGAGAGACCCAGTACTTC. It codes for CASSLAPREGETQYF.

V gene TRBV4-2 combines with J gene TRBJ2-3; D gene unclear. Trimming took off 1 base at V and 6 bases at J, with 14 bases between the two ends. The CDR3 sequence is 15 residues long. CDR1 and CDR2 from the germline V gene are LGHNA and YNFKEQ. This CDR3 reads CASSQVSSAADTQYF. DNA for the CDR3: TGTGCCAGCAGCCAAGTTTCAAGCGCTGCTGATACGCAGTATTTT.

J is TRBJ1-3 and V is TRBV19; the D gene is possibly TRBD1 (5 bases). The CDR3 totals 19 residues. CDR1 and CDR2 (germline): LNHDA, SQIVND (reference sequence). V shed 3 bases and J shed 1 base, with 22 bases lying between them. CDR3 region: CASSMAVFGMGGSGNTIYF. The DNA of the CDR3 is TGTGCCAGTAGTATGGCTGTATTCGGCATGGGGGGGTCTGGAAACACCATATATTTT.

The chain joins TRBV19 to TRBJ1-2, with a tentative D call TRBD1 (5 bases). This CDR3 is 13 amino acids long. The germline CDR1 and CDR2 sequences are LNHDA and SQIVND (reference sequence). The V end lost 3 bases, the J end lost 11 bases, and 16 bases lay between the germline ends. CDR3 nucleotides: TGTGCCAGTAGTATCAACACCGGGGGAGGGTACACCTTC. Translation: CASSINTGGGYTF.